The 21 T cell receptor beta chains below come from one sample, sequenced in a study of T cells in Graves' hyperthyroidism and ophthalmopathy. Amplification of TCR beta CDR3 regions used RNA as the template. The HTBI primer set was used in a first-round RT-PCR of the TCR CDR3. One entry per CDR3 protein results from TCRdb running MiXCR on the multiplex PCR reads. The table lists hundreds of thousands of distinct CDR3 sequences, 12% to 15% of them singletons. The sample consisted of blood. The receptors here all came from a woman aged 18-29 years with Graves' hyperthyroidism.

This clonotype was seen ten or more times. V usage is TRBV7-2 and J usage is TRBJ2-7; 9 nucleotides match TRBD2. The J segment lost 5 bases and the V segment lost 5 bases, leaving 7 bases of the junction unmatched. CDR1 and CDR2 (germline): SGHTA, FQGNSA. The CDR3 contains 14 residues. The DNA for the CDR3 is TGTGCCAGCAGCCGTAGCGGGAGCCTCAACGAGCAGTACTTC. Residues: CASSRSGSLNEQYF.

The chain is built from TRBV2 and TRBJ1-1; D might be TRBD1 (6 bases). Germline CDR1 SNHLY, CDR2 FYNNEI. This CDR3 is built from 13 residues. V lost 7 bases, J lost 5 bases, and 14 bases lay in between. The DNA of the CDR3 is TGTGCCAGCATCCCAGGGGTCTCAACTGAAGCTTTCTTT. It codes for CASIPGVSTEAFF.

This clonotype has a count of ten or more. The genes are TRBV13 and TRBJ2-5; 8 bases fit TRBD1. This CDR3 has 15 amino acids. J gave up 3 bases and V 5 bases, and 8 bases lay outside the gene matches. Germline loops: CDR1 PRHDT, CDR2 FYEKMQ (reference sequence). CDR3 residues: CASSPGQADEETQYF. In DNA form, the CDR3 reads TGTGCCAGCAGCCCGGGACAGGCCGATGAAGAGACCCAGTACTTC. The variable domain in full, with the rest retrieved from reference TRBV13 and TRBJ2-5, is AAGVIQSPRHLIKEKRETATLKCYPIPRHDTVYWYQQGPGQDPQFLISFYEKMQSDKGSIPDRFSAQQFSDYHSELNMSSLELGDSALYFCASSPGQADEETQYFGPGTRLLVL.

This chain uses TRBV6-2 or TRBV6-3 with TRBJ2-1, with D hard to call. V was pared by 3 bases and J by 1 base, with 7 bases between. The CDR3 has 14 amino acids. From germline, CDR1 is MNHEY and CDR2 SVGEGT. CDR3 sequence (DNA): TGTGCCAGCAGTTATTTCCAATCCTACAATGAGCAGTTCTTC. Amino acid sequence: CASSYFQSYNEQFF.

There are many counts of this clonotype. The CDR3 nucleotides are TGCAGCGTCGAGTATCTGCAGGTCGGGGGAGATACGCAGTATTTT. Its translation is CSVEYLQVGGDTQYF. The chain links TRBV29-1 to TRBJ2-3; possible D gene TRBD2, 6 bases. From germline, CDR1 is SQVTM and CDR2 ANQGSEA. The ends were cut back, 6 bases at V and 5 bases at J, with 21 bases in the middle. The CDR3 extends over 15 amino acids.

This clonotype came up many times. The J gene is TRBJ2-7, the V gene TRBV20-1; TRBD2 matches 8 bases. The junction had 9 bases not matched to a gene; V was cut back by 5 bases and J by 3 bases. Germline V gives CDR1 DFQATT, CDR2 SNEGSKA (reference sequence). The CDR3 totals 14 residues. Here the CDR3 reads CSAPHLAGGYEQYF. The CDR3 region has the DNA TGCAGTGCTCCTCACCTGGCGGGAGGCTACGAGCAGTACTTC.

This clonotype has a count of ten or more. The chain is built from TRBV2 and TRBJ2-7; TRBD1 is a possible D gene (6 bases). The CDR3 covers 13 residues. The germline gives CDR1 SNHLY, CDR2 FYNNEI. V lost 6 bases to trimming and J lost 2 bases, with 11 bases between them. The CDR3 DNA is TGTGCCAGCAGAGGGGGTCTAACCTACGAGCAGTACTTC. Translating it yields CASRGGLTYEQYF.

The rearrangement uses TRBV2 and TRBJ2-6; 11 bases align to TRBD2. The junction had 5 bases not matched to a gene; V was cut back by 10 bases and J by 0 bases. Per germline, CDR1 SNHLY and CDR2 FYNNEI. This CDR3 is 16 amino acids long. CDR3 sequence: CAKTSGINSGANVLTF. CDR3 DNA sequence: TGTGCCAAGACTAGCGGGATTAACTCTGGGGCCAACGTCCTGACTTTC. Supplemented by reference TRBV2 and TRBJ2-6, the full variable domain reads EPEVTQTPSHQVTQMGQEVILRCVPISNHLYFYWYRQILGQKVEFLVSFYNNEISEKSEIFDDQFSVERPDGSNFTLKIRSTKLEDSAMYFCAKTSGINSGANVLTFGAGSRLTVL.

There are many counts of this clonotype. J is TRBJ2-2 and V is TRBV27; 8 bases agree with TRBD1. This CDR3 comprises 17 residues. Germline loops: CDR1 MNHEY, CDR2 SMNVEV (reference sequence). V shed 6 bases and J 5 bases; nucleotides not matched to a gene: 14. The CDR3: CASRRISGTGLTGELFF. Here the CDR3 DNA reads TGTGCCAGCAGACGCATCTCCGGGACAGGATTAACCGGGGAGCTGTTTTTT.

This clonotype was counted a few times. The J gene is TRBJ2-1, the V gene TRBV7-9, with 7 bases identical to TRBD2. There are 15 residues in the CDR3. J gave up 5 bases and V 5 bases, and 9 bases lay outside the gene matches. Per the germline V gene, CDR1 is SEHNR and CDR2 is FQNEAQ (reference sequence). The CDR3, as DNA: TGTGCCAGCAGCCCTGGTTGGCGGGGGAACAATGAGCAGTTCTTC. Protein sequence: CASSPGWRGNNEQFF.

This clonotype was recorded a few times. The genes are TRBV29-1 and TRBJ1-2; D gene uncertain. This CDR3 spans 13 amino acids. Trimming left V 4 bases short and J 2 bases short, with 11 bases between. The germline V gene has CDR1 SQVTM and CDR2 ANQGSEA. The CDR3 DNA follows: TGCAGCGTTGTCAAGGGCGCGAACTATGGCTACACCTTC. Translation: CSVVKGANYGYTF. The full variable domain, in which reference TRBV29-1 and TRBJ1-2 provide the parts outside the CDR3, is SAVISQKPSRDICQRGTSLTIQCQVDSQVTMMFWYRQQPGQSLTLIATANQGSEATYESGFVIDKFPISRPNLTFSTLTVSNMSPEDSSIYLCSVVKGANYGYTFGSGTRLTVV.

This clonotype was detected ten times or more. This chain connects TRBV20-1 to TRBJ1-1; 9 nucleotides agree with TRBD1. CDR3 length: 15 amino acids. With 2 bases clipped from V and 4 bases from J, the junction kept 8 bases outside the gene matches. Germline CDR1 DFQATT, CDR2 SNEGSKA (reference sequence). The CDR3 coding sequence is TGCAGTGCTAGACAAGGGGGACAGGGAGGCACTGAAGCTTTCTTT. Translated, it gives CSARQGGQGGTEAFF.

In this sample, this clonotype turned up a few times. The rearrangement links TRBV11-3 to TRBJ1-2, with D perhaps matching TRBD1 (5 bases). Germline CDR1 and CDR2: SGHNT and YENEEA. The CDR3 is 14 residues long. The ends were cut back, 5 bases at V and 4 bases at J, with 14 bases in the middle. CDR3: CASSKQGALYGYTF. Here the CDR3 DNA reads TGTGCCAGCAGCAAGCAGGGCGCCCTCTATGGCTACACCTTC.

For this clonotype: Just one base apart from a much larger clone, this may be a read error. The V and J genes are TRBV7-8 and TRBJ1-2, with D perhaps TRBD1 (6 bases). CDR3 length: 15 amino acids. The V gene's germline CDR1 is SGHVS and CDR2 FQNEAQ. In nucleotides, the CDR3 is TGTGCCAGCGGCTTAGGGGGGGCCTCTAACTATGGCTACACCTTC. The encoded protein is CASGLGGASNYGYTF. The full variable domain, with the rest looked up from reference TRBV7-8 and TRBJ1-2, is GAGVSQSPRYKVAKRGQDVALRCDPISGHVSLFWYQQALGQGPEFLTYFQNEAQLDKSGLPSDRFFAERPEGSVSTLKIQRTQQEDSAVYLCASGLGGASNYGYTFGSGTRLTVV.

The chain carries TRBV12-3 or TRBV12-4 and TRBJ2-1; 13 bases line up with TRBD2. This CDR3 has 15 amino acids. Trimming at V came to 6 bases and at J to 3 bases, leaving 2 bases not matched to a gene. The CDR3 sequence: CASSTSGGDYNEQFF. The CDR3 bases are TGTGCCAGCAGCACTAGCGGGGGGGACTACAATGAGCAGTTCTTC.

The sample holds many counts of this clonotype. V usage is TRBV30 and J usage is TRBJ2-7, with unresolved D. There are 12 residues in the CDR3. Germline V CDR1 and CDR2: GTSNPN, SVGIG (reference sequence). V gave up 1 base and J gave up 0 bases, with 4 bases separating them. CDR3 in DNA: TGTGCCTGGAGTGCCGTCTCCTACGAGCAGTACTTC. This codes for CAWSAVSYEQYF.

CDR3 nucleotide sequence: TGCAGTGCTATCTATAGACAGGGATTTAGCTCCTACAATGAGCAGTTCTTC. Translating it yields CSAIYRQGFSSYNEQFF. This chain links TRBV20-1 with TRBJ2-1, with 7 bases aligning to TRBD1. V dropped 4 bases and J dropped 0; count of bases not matched to a gene: 12. This CDR3 has 17 residues. The germline gives CDR1 DFQATT, CDR2 SNEGSKA (reference sequence).

The genes are TRBV9 and TRBJ2-1, with TRBD2 matching 7 bases. Germline values: CDR1 SGDLS, CDR2 YYNGEE. V trimming: 3 bases; J trimming: 5 bases; junction bases outside the gene matches: 11. This CDR3 has 16 residues. This CDR3 is CASSAQLAWGDNEQFF. The CDR3 nucleotides read TGTGCCAGCAGCGCGCAACTAGCGTGGGGCGACAATGAGCAGTTCTTC.

This clonotype has a handful of counts. The CDR3 DNA reads TGTGCCAGCAGCCCATCCCGCGCATCACAGGGGGCAGGAGAGACCCAGTACTTC. It yields the protein CASSPSRASQGAGETQYF. This chain links TRBV3-1 with TRBJ2-5; TRBD1 agrees at 9 bases. V lost 4 bases and J lost 4; bases outside the gene matches: 16. Germline V gives CDR1 LGHDT, CDR2 YNNKEL (reference sequence). The CDR3 runs 18 residues.

The V gene is TRBV6-2 or TRBV6-3, the J gene TRBJ2-1; 10 bases align to TRBD2. With V trimmed by 2 bases and J by 5 bases, 6 bases remained unmatched. CDR1 is MNHEY, CDR2 SVGEGT, per germline. The CDR3 sequence is 16 residues long. The CDR3 sequence: CASSYAGLALNNEQFF. In DNA form, the CDR3 reads TGTGCCAGCAGTTACGCGGGACTAGCGCTGAACAATGAGCAGTTCTTC.

This clonotype was seen at least ten times. The J gene is TRBJ2-1, the V gene TRBV7-3; 7 positions agree with TRBD2. Germline lookup yields CDR1 SGHTA and CDR2 FQGTGA. The CDR3 runs 12 residues. V was pared by 5 bases and J by 12 bases, with 7 bases of the junction left unmatched. This chain's CDR3 is CASSGPGGRQFF. The CDR3, as DNA: TGTGCCAGCAGCGGCCCAGGCGGGAGGCAGTTCTTC.